A single sample is the source of the 32 T cell receptor beta chains below, sequenced in a study of cytomegalovirus exposure and HLA in healthy donors. This PCR relied on a set of 60 Vbeta primers and 13 Jbeta primers. Some clones are missing from TCRdb's copy, which holds only in-frame ones; the method was immunoSEQ multiplex PCR. The table shows 310,000 or so clones, with around 90% occurring only once. Input material: PBMCs. The origin of the receptors is a woman aged 18-29 years in good health and CMV-seronegative.

The rearrangement joins TRBV7-2 to TRBJ2-1; 7 bases agree with TRBD2. CDR3 length: 16 residues. Germline assignment: CDR1 SGHTA and CDR2 FQGNSA. J was trimmed by 1 base and V by 10 bases; bases with no gene match: 13. The CDR3 bases are TGTGCCAACTCCCGGAGCGGGGCGATTTCCTACAATGAGCAGTTCTTC. It is translated as CANSRSGAISYNEQFF.

The V and J genes are TRBV5-5 and TRBJ1-1; maybe TRBD1 (6 bases). V was pared by 2 bases and J by 8 bases, with 13 bases between. This CDR3 spans 13 amino acids. In germline, CDR1 is SGHKS, CDR2 YYEKEE (reference sequence). The CDR3 DNA follows: TGTGCCAGCAGCTTTATCGCAGGGGCCGAAGCTTTCTTT. Protein product: CASSFIAGAEAFF.

The V gene is TRBV27, the J gene TRBJ2-7, with D perhaps TRBD2 (5 bases). Germline loops: CDR1 MNHEY, CDR2 SMNVEV (reference sequence). This CDR3 contains 14 residues. Trimming cost V 2 bases and J 7 bases, with 15 bases left between them. The CDR3, as DNA: TGTGCCAGCAGTTTAGTTGAGCGGCTGGGGGAGCAGTACTTC. This translates into CASSLVERLGEQYF.

This clone was seen once. V usage is TRBV6-6 and J usage is TRBJ2-3; D is possibly TRBD2 (6 bases). From germline, CDR1 is MNHNY and CDR2 SVGAGI (reference sequence). V lost 7 bases and J lost 4, with 15 bases in between. CDR3 size: 14 residues. For the CDR3, the DNA is TGTGCCAGCACCCGGGACTCCCGTGCAGATACGCAGTATTTT. Translating it yields CASTRDSRADTQYF.

With regard to this clone: Other DNA sequences within the sample encode an identical CDR3. J is TRBJ1-1 and V is TRBV7-9, with 7 bases aligning to TRBD1. This CDR3 region has 15 residues. Trimming took 3 bases from V and 0 from J; bases not matched to a gene: 4. The V gene's germline CDR1 is SEHNR and CDR2 FQNEAQ (reference sequence). CDR3 sequence reads: CASSLGQPMNTEAFF. The CDR3 nucleotides read TGTGCCAGCAGCTTGGGACAGCCTATGAACACTGAAGCTTTCTTT.

The chain carries TRBV6-5 and TRBJ1-1; no definite D call. The V gene's germline CDR1 is MNHEY and CDR2 SVGAGI. V gave up 7 bases and J gave up 6 bases, with 18 bases separating them. CDR3 length equals 14 residues. CDR3 protein: CASIPTRVGSEAFF. The CDR3 nucleotides read TGTGCCAGCATCCCAACGCGGGTGGGGTCTGAAGCTTTCTTT.

This clone has a single count. The chain employs TRBV2 and TRBJ1-5; D perhaps matches TRBD1 (6 bases). This CDR3 has 16 amino acids. The V end was cut by 6 bases, the J end by 2 bases, with 17 bases between. The germline V gene has CDR1 SNHLY and CDR2 FYNNEI. CDR3 nucleotides: TGTGCCAGCAGGGCTCATGCAGGGGAAGGCAATCAGCCCCAGCATTTT. Its protein product is CASRAHAGEGNQPQHF. Using reference TRBV2 and TRBJ1-5 for the parts outside the CDR3, the full variable domain is EPEVTQTPSHQVTQMGQEVILRCVPISNHLYFYWYRQILGQKVEFLVSFYNNEISEKSEIFDDQFSVERPDGSNFTLKIRSTKLEDSAMYFCASRAHAGEGNQPQHFGDGTRLSIL.

The chain has TRBV14 and TRBJ2-1, with D tentatively TRBD1 (6 bases). The V gene's germline CDR1 is SGHDN and CDR2 FVKESK. The V gene lost 1 base and the J gene lost 8 bases, with 12 bases spanning the gap. This CDR3 is 14 amino acids long. CDR3 nucleotide sequence: TGTGCCAGCAGCCAAGGTTGGGGGCGGGATGAGCAGTTCTTC. It yields the protein CASSQGWGRDEQFF.

This chain joins TRBV5-6 and TRBJ2-3; TRBD2 agrees at 16 bases. The CDR3 extends over 18 amino acids. Germline CDR1 reads SGHDT; CDR2 reads YYEEEE. V shed 6 bases, J shed 9 bases, and the junction held 16 bases outside the gene matches. This chain's CDR3 is CASNIRGTSGGAAQTQYF. CDR3 DNA sequence: TGTGCCAGCAACATCCGGGGGACTAGCGGGGGGGCGGCGCAAACGCAGTATTTT.

The rearrangement uses TRBV5-6 and TRBJ2-1; 12 nucleotides line up with TRBD2. Germline CDR1 is SGHDT and CDR2 is YYEEEE. CDR3 size: 17 residues. V was clipped by 0 bases and J by 2 bases; unmatched bases: 3. CDR3 nucleotides: TGTGCCAGCAGCTTGGGGTCTAGCGGGGGGGCCTACAATGAGCAGTTCTTC. Translating gives CASSLGSSGGAYNEQFF.

The chain combines TRBV29-1 with TRBJ2-5, with D tentatively TRBD2 (5 bases). The V end was cut by 0 bases, the J end by 3 bases, with 17 bases between. CDR3 length: 16 residues. CDR1 is SQVTM, CDR2 ANQGSEA, per germline. CDR3 sequence: CSVEDHLPAGKETQYF. The CDR3 bases are TGCAGCGTTGAAGATCATCTTCCCGCGGGTAAAGAGACCCAGTACTTC.

The chain recombines TRBV20-1 with TRBJ2-5; no definite D call. This CDR3 has 11 amino acids. Deletions cut 2 bases from V and 2 bases from J, with 3 bases between. Germline lookup yields CDR1 DFQATT and CDR2 SNEGSKA (reference sequence). Written as DNA, the CDR3 is TGCAGTGCTAGACAGCAAGAGACCCAGTACTTC. Its protein product is CSARQQETQYF.

V gene TRBV21-1 combines with J gene TRBJ1-1. TRBV21-1 constitutes a pseudogene. The CDR3 is 14 amino acids. The CDR3 spells CASSKAPGNTEAFF. The CDR3 DNA reads TGTGCCAGCAGCAAAGCGCCGGGGAACACTGAAGCTTTCTTT.

This clone is a singleton in its sample. The CDR3 region has the DNA TGTGCCAGCCAAAGCGGGTCACCCCTCCATGAGCAGTTCTTC. Protein product: CASQSGSPLHEQFF. The chain joins TRBV6-5 to TRBJ2-1, with D possibly being TRBD2 (6 bases). The V end was cut by 8 bases, the J end by 8 bases, with 19 bases between. Germline loops: CDR1 MNHEY, CDR2 SVGAGI. This CDR3 has 14 amino acids.

V gene TRBV2 combines with J gene TRBJ2-3, with 12 bases identical to TRBD2. The CDR3 loop spans 16 amino acids. The ends lost 5 bases at V and 1 base at J; junction bases unmatched: 4. CDR1 and CDR2 (germline): SNHLY, FYNNEI. The CDR3 protein is CASSRPSGGGTDTQYF. The CDR3 nucleotides are TGTGCCAGCAGTCGGCCTAGCGGGGGGGGCACAGATACGCAGTATTTT.

V usage is TRBV25-1 and J usage is TRBJ2-5, with TRBD2 matching over 8 bases. V dropped 1 base and J dropped 5; count of bases not matched to a gene: 3. Germline V lookup: CDR1 MGHDK, CDR2 SYGVNS. This CDR3 spans 14 amino acids. The CDR3 DNA reads TGTGCCAGCAGTGAATGGACTAGCCTGGAGACCCAGTACTTC. The encoded protein is CASSEWTSLETQYF.

Turning to this clone: The same CDR3 is also encoded by other DNA sequences in this sample. The V gene is TRBV27, the J gene TRBJ1-6; 7 bases are a match to TRBD1. Trimming cost V 4 bases and J 4 bases; bases outside gene matches: 10. CDR1 and CDR2 from the germline V gene are MNHEY and SMNVEV (reference sequence). The CDR3 contains 17 residues. CDR3 sequence reads: CASSWDSTTAYNSPLHF. The CDR3, as DNA: TGTGCCAGCAGTTGGGACAGCACCACAGCTTATAATTCACCCCTCCACTTT.

The chain employs TRBV29-1 and TRBJ1-1; D is unresolved. The CDR3 sequence is 13 residues long. Trimming shortened V by 0 bases and J by 0 bases, and 5 bases separated the two germline ends. Germline assignment: CDR1 SQVTM and CDR2 ANQGSEA. The CDR3 loop is CSVEDRLNTEAFF. The CDR3 coding sequence is TGCAGCGTTGAAGACAGGTTGAACACTGAAGCTTTCTTT.

The chain combines TRBV29-1 with TRBJ2-2; no clear D. Germline V gene data show CDR1 as SQVTM and CDR2 as ANQGSEA. Trimming removed 4 bases from V and 8 bases from J, with 17 bases in between. The CDR3 is 14 amino acids. CDR3 sequence: CSVGLGLKAGELFF. The DNA for the CDR3 is TGCAGCGTTGGCTTGGGTCTAAAAGCGGGGGAGCTGTTTTTT.

The chain carries TRBV4-1 and TRBJ1-4; the D gene is possibly TRBD1 (5 bases). V lost 1 base to trimming and J lost 4 bases, with 10 bases between them. Germline assignment: CDR1 MGHRA and CDR2 YSYEKL. There are 15 residues in the CDR3. The CDR3 reads CASSQGGSYNEKLFF. Here the CDR3 DNA reads TGCGCCAGCAGCCAAGGGGGCAGCTATAATGAAAAACTGTTTTTT.

This clone was seen a few times. The chain couples TRBV19 to TRBJ2-7; TRBD2 might be the D (6 bases). Per germline, CDR1 LNHDA and CDR2 SQIVND (reference sequence). The V end was cut by 2 bases, the J end by 1 base, with 9 bases between. CDR3 size: 14 residues. CDR3 in amino acids: CASSIQGGSYEQYF. The CDR3 DNA sequence: TGTGCCAGTAGTATACAGGGAGGTTCCTACGAGCAGTACTTC.

CDR3 protein: CASKTLPSSYEQYF. DNA of the CDR3: TGTGCCAGTAAGACATTACCGAGCTCCTACGAGCAGTACTTC. The chain couples TRBV19 to TRBJ2-7; D is ambiguous. The CDR3 runs to 14 residues. Germline V gene data show CDR1 as LNHDA and CDR2 as SQIVND (reference sequence). V lost 7 bases and J lost 0, with 13 bases in between.

The chain has TRBV18 and TRBJ1-5; D may be TRBD1 (5 bases). With 0 bases removed from V and 2 bases from J, the gap between germline ends came to 14 bases. Germline CDR1 KGHSH, CDR2 LQKENI. The CDR3 is 17 amino acids. This CDR3 reads CASSPPMKGGGNQPQHF. CDR3 DNA: TGTGCCAGCTCACCACCGATGAAGGGAGGGGGCAATCAGCCCCAGCATTTT.

The chain is built from TRBV2 and TRBJ1-4, with 7 bases lining up with TRBD1. Germline V CDR1 and CDR2: SNHLY, FYNNEI. The CDR3 covers 14 residues. V lost 7 bases, J lost 3 bases, and 5 bases stayed unmatched. The CDR3 DNA is TGTGCCAGCACCGATCAGGGGGCTAATGAAAAACTGTTTTTT. The encoded protein is CASTDQGANEKLFF.

The chain combines TRBV4-1 with TRBJ1-2; a weak D match, TRBD1 (5 bases). Germline V lookup: CDR1 MGHRA, CDR2 YSYEKL. V lost 1 base, J lost 5 bases, and 14 bases lay in between. The CDR3 covers 15 residues. CDR3 protein: CASSQVRRAEYGYTF. The CDR3 DNA is TGCGCCAGCAGCCAAGTTCGCAGGGCGGAGTATGGCTACACCTTC.

CDR3 in amino acids: CASSARGGNEQFF. The CDR3 DNA is TGTGCCAGCAGTGCTCGGGGGGGCAATGAGCAGTTCTTC. The V call is TRBV2, the J call TRBJ2-1; 8 positions match TRBD2. The length of the CDR3 is 13 residues. In germline, CDR1 is SNHLY, CDR2 FYNNEI. The trim removed 4 bases at V and 6 bases at J, leaving 2 bases unmatched.

V is TRBV5-1 and J is TRBJ1-5, with D possibly matching TRBD1 (5 bases). Trimming took 2 bases from V and 4 from J, leaving 13 bases between them. Germline V gene data show CDR1 as SGHRS and CDR2 as YFSETQ. This CDR3 has 15 amino acids. CDR3 protein: CASSLEGARNQPQHF. CDR3 in DNA: TGCGCCAGCAGCTTAGAAGGGGCTAGAAATCAGCCCCAGCATTTT.

This clone was seen just once. The genes are TRBV27 and TRBJ2-7; the D gene is possibly TRBD1 (6 bases). V lost 2 bases, J lost 0 bases, and 17 bases lay in between. CDR1 and CDR2 from the germline V gene are MNHEY and SMNVEV (reference sequence). The CDR3 totals 17 residues. The CDR3 loop reads CASSLLGQGKHSYEQYF. The CDR3 DNA reads TGTGCCAGCAGTTTACTCGGTCAGGGGAAGCACTCCTACGAGCAGTACTTC.

The genes are TRBV5-1 and TRBJ2-1; 9 bases are shared with TRBD1. V was pared by 1 base and J by 4 bases, with 3 bases of the junction left unmatched. The CDR3 length is 15 residues. The germline gives CDR1 SGHRS, CDR2 YFSETQ. The CDR3 DNA follows: TGCGCCAGCAGCTTGATGGGACAGGGTTACAATGAGCAGTTCTTC. This translates into CASSLMGQGYNEQFF.

The V and J genes are TRBV7-2 and TRBJ1-1; TRBD1 might be the D (5 bases). CDR1 is SGHTA, CDR2 FQGNSA, per germline. V gave up 5 bases and J gave up 5 bases, with 15 bases separating them. This CDR3 has 14 residues. CDR3 DNA: TGTGCCAGCAGCATGCAGGGTGTGGGTACTGAAGCTTTCTTT. Protein product: CASSMQGVGTEAFF.

The CDR3 nucleotides read TGTGCCAGCAGTTTAGAGACAGGCGTGCAGAGGCCCCAGCATTTT. Translated: CASSLETGVQRPQHF. The chain is built from TRBV28 and TRBJ1-5, with D possibly TRBD1 on 6 matching bases. Trimming left V 2 bases short and J 9 bases short, with 17 bases between. The CDR3 covers 15 residues. In germline, CDR1 is MDHEN, CDR2 SYDVKM.

The rearrangement links TRBV9 to TRBJ1-1, with TRBD1 matching 7 bases. CDR1 is SGDLS, CDR2 YYNGEE, per germline. V shed 4 bases and J 0 bases; nucleotides not matched to a gene: 6. The CDR3 runs to 15 residues. Here the CDR3 reads CASSPPTGLNTEAFF. DNA of the CDR3: TGTGCCAGCAGCCCGCCGACAGGGTTGAACACTGAAGCTTTCTTT.